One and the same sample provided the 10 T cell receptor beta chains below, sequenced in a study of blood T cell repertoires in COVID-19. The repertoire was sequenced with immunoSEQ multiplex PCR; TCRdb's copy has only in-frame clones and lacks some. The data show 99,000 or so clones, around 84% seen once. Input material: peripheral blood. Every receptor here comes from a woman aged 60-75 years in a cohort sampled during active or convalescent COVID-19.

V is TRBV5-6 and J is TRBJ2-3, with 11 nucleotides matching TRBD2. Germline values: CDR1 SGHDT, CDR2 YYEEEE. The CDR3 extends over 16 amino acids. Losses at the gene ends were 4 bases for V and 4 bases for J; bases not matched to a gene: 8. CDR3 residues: CASSRGLAGEADTQYF. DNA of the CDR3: TGTGCCAGCAGCCGAGGACTAGCGGGTGAAGCAGATACGCAGTATTTT.

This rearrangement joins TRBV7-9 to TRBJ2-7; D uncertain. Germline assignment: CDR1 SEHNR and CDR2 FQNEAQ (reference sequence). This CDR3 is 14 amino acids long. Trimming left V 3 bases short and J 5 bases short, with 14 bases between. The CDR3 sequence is CASSLRNTPHEQYF. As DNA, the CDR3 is TGTGCCAGCAGCTTGAGGAATACACCGCACGAGCAGTACTTC.

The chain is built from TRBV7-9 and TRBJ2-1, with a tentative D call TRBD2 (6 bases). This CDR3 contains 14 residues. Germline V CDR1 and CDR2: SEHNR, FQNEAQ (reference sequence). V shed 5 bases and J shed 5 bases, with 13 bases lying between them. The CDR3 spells CASSHETGDNEQFF. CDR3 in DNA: TGTGCCAGCAGCCATGAAACGGGGGACAATGAGCAGTTCTTC.

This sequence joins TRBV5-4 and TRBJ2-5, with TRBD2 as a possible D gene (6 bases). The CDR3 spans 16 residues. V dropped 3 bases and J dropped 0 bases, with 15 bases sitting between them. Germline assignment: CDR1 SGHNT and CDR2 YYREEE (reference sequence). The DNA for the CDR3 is TGTGCCAGCAGCTACCGACTAGTCGCCTACCAAGAGACCCAGTACTTC. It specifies CASSYRLVAYQETQYF. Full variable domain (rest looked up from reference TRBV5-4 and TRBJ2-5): ETGVTQSPTHLIKTRGQQVTLRCSSQSGHNTVSWYQQALGQGPQFIFQYYREEENGRGNFPPRFSGLQFPNYSSELNVNALELDDSALYLCASSYRLVAYQETQYFGPGTRLLVL.

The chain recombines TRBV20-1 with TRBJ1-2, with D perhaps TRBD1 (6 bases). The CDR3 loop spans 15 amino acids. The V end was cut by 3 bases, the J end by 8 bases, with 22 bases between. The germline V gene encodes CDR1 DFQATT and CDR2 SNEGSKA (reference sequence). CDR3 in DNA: TGCAGTGCTAGTGGTGGGGGCCAGTCCTCTTGGGGCTACACCTTC. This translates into CSASGGGQSSWGYTF.

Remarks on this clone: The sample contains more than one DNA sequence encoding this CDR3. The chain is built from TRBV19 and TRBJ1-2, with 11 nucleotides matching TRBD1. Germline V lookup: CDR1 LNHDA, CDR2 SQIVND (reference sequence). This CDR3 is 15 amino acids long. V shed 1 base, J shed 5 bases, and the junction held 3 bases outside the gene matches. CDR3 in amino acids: CASSIAGTGGYGYTF. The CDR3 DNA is TGTGCCAGTAGTATAGCCGGGACAGGGGGATATGGCTACACCTTC.

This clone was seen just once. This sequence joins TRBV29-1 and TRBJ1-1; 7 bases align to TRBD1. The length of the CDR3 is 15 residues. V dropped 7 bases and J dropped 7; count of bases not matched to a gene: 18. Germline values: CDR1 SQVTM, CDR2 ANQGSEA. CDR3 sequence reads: CSALTGQSTSGEAFF. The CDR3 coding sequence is TGCAGCGCGCTGACGGGACAGTCCACTTCTGGTGAAGCTTTCTTT.

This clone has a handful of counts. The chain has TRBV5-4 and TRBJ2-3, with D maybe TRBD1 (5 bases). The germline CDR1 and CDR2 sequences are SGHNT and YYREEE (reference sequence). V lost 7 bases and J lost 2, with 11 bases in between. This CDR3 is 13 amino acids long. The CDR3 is CASAGPYTDTQYF. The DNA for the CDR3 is TGTGCCAGCGCAGGGCCCTACACAGATACGCAGTATTTT.

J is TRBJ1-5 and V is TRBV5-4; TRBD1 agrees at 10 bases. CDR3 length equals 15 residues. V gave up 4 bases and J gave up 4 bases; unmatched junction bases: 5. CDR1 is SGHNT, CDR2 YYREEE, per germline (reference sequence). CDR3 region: CASSPGQGRNQPQHF. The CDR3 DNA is TGTGCCAGCAGCCCGGGACAGGGGAGGAATCAGCCCCAGCATTTT.

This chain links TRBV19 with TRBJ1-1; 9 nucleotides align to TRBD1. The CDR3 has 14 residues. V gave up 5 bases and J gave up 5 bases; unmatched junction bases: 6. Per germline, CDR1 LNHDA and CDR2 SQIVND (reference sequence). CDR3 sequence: CASSAQGAGTEAFF. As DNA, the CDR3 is TGTGCCAGTAGTGCACAGGGGGCGGGTACTGAAGCTTTCTTT.